The 18 T cell receptor beta chains listed next were all sequenced from one sample in a study of Graves' ophthalmopathy and Graves' hyperthyroidism (dated by TCRdb to the late 2010s). Sequencing was performed on an Illumina HiSeq 2000. For repertoire sequencing, TCR beta CDR3 regions were amplified from RNA transcripts. The first round of RT-PCR was done with HTBI primers and the Qiagen OneStep RT-PCR kit, and was followed by a second round of multiplex PCR, then size selection and purification. The public reads were reanalyzed by TCRdb: fastp trimming at Q25, MiXCR alignment, in-frame beta chains only. One record per CDR3 amino acid sequence lists the most common genes and DNA. The sample includes some 350,000 distinct CDR3 sequences, with approximately 18% observed a single time. The top ten clones comprise 2% to 3% of the sample. Material: peripheral blood. Receptors were obtained from an adult woman with stable Graves' hyperthyroidism.

The chain recombines TRBV4-2 with TRBJ2-2, with D perhaps TRBD2 (6 bases). Looked up from germline, CDR1 is LGHNA and CDR2 is YNFKEQ. There are 17 residues in the CDR3. Trimming removed 4 bases at V and 1 base at J, with 16 bases between. CDR3 nucleotide sequence: TGTGCCAGCAGCCCCCCCTTTAGCGGCCGGAACACCGGGGAGCTGTTTTTT. Encoded protein: CASSPPFSGRNTGELFF.

This clonotype appeared many times. The chain uses TRBV12-3 or TRBV12-4 and TRBJ1-1; 7 bases align to TRBD1. The CDR3 loop spans 14 amino acids. Unmatched junction bases numbered 9, after V lost 5 bases and J lost 6 bases. The CDR3 spells CASSHKTGAPEAFF. CDR3 nucleotides: TGTGCCAGCAGTCATAAAACAGGGGCCCCTGAAGCTTTCTTT.

This clonotype was counted many times. The chain recombines TRBV6-2 or TRBV6-3 with TRBJ2-7; weak D call: TRBD2 (5 bases). Per germline, CDR1 MNHEY and CDR2 SVGEGT. Deletions cut 8 bases from V and 4 bases from J, with 15 bases between. CDR3 length: 13 residues. CDR3 residues: CASGRQAVYEQYF. The DNA of the CDR3 is TGTGCCAGCGGGAGACAAGCCGTTTACGAGCAGTACTTC.

This clonotype has just a few counts. V and J are TRBV4-2 and TRBJ1-1; tentatively, D is TRBD1 (6 bases). V lost 4 bases and J lost 5, with 17 bases in between. The CDR3 has 15 amino acids. Germline V CDR1 and CDR2: LGHNA, YNFKEQ. The CDR3: CASSPQQGSGTEAFF. The CDR3 DNA sequence: TGTGCCAGCAGCCCCCAACAGGGTAGTGGGACTGAAGCTTTCTTT.

This rearrangement joins TRBV9 to TRBJ2-5, with D possibly called TRBD1 or TRBD2 (5 bases each). This CDR3 is 20 amino acids long. From germline, CDR1 is SGDLS and CDR2 YYNGEE. V lost 0 bases, J lost 3 bases, and 27 bases lay in between. Here the CDR3 reads CASSVALRGRALDNKETQYF. CDR3 nucleotides: TGTGCCAGCAGCGTAGCTTTGAGGGGCCGGGCCCTCGATAACAAAGAGACCCAGTACTTC.

J is TRBJ1-5 and V is TRBV6-1; no reliable D call. Looked up from germline, CDR1 is MNHNS and CDR2 is SASEGT. Trimming took 6 bases from V and 2 from J, leaving 14 bases between them. The CDR3 runs to 15 residues. This CDR3 is CASSLEPLGNQPQHF. CDR3 bases: TGTGCCAGCAGCCTCGAGCCGTTGGGCAATCAGCCCCAGCATTTT.

This chain connects TRBV28 to TRBJ2-7; D perhaps matches TRBD1 (5 bases). Germline values: CDR1 MDHEN, CDR2 SYDVKM. V was shortened by 3 bases and J by 2 bases, with 14 bases between the two germline ends. The CDR3 has 15 residues. The CDR3 DNA sequence: TGTGCCAGCAGTTTTCAGGGCAGCCCTACCTACGAGCAGTACTTC. Its protein is CASSFQGSPTYEQYF. The full variable domain, completed using reference TRBV28 and TRBJ2-7, is DVKVTQSSRYLVKRTGEKVFLECVQDMDHENMFWYRQDPGLGLRLIYFSYDVKMKEKGDIPEGYSVSREKKERFSLILESASTNQTSMYLCASSFQGSPTYEQYFGPGTRLTVT.

This clonotype was counted at least ten times. V and J are TRBV4-2 and TRBJ2-7; D possibly corresponds to TRBD2 (5 bases). Trimming took 0 bases from V and 7 from J, leaving 13 bases between them. Germline values: CDR1 LGHNA, CDR2 YNFKEQ. The CDR3 has 14 residues. The CDR3 bases are TGTGCCAGCAGCCAAGATTCGTTGGGCGGGGAGCAGTACTTC. It encodes CASSQDSLGGEQYF.

This clonotype was seen ten or more times. The chain joins TRBV6-2 or TRBV6-3 to TRBJ1-5; TRBD1 matches 11 bases. J was trimmed by 0 bases and V by 5 bases; bases with no gene match: 6. This CDR3 has 17 amino acids. The germline V gene has CDR1 MNHEY and CDR2 SVGEGT. CDR3 residues: CASSKDRGQGSNQPQHF. The CDR3 DNA follows: TGTGCCAGCAGTAAGGACAGGGGGCAAGGTAGCAATCAGCCCCAGCATTTT.

The rearrangement joins TRBV28 to TRBJ2-4; maybe TRBD2 (5 bases). Looked up from germline, CDR1 is MDHEN and CDR2 is SYDVKM. V dropped 5 bases and J dropped 9 bases, with 17 bases sitting between them. The CDR3 runs 14 residues. In DNA form, the CDR3 reads TGTGCCAGCAGTACAACTAGGATGGTAGGCATTCAGTACTTC. It encodes CASSTTRMVGIQYF.

This clonotype has a count of ten or more. This chain connects TRBV5-1 to TRBJ2-2; TRBD1 might be the D (5 bases). This CDR3 comprises 15 residues. Trimming took off 2 bases at V and 6 bases at J, with 14 bases between the two ends. Germline V gene lookup returns CDR1 SGHRS and CDR2 YFSETQ. The CDR3 DNA is TGCGCCAGCAGCTTATACGCAGGGTCCGCCGGGGAGCTGTTTTTT. Protein product: CASSLYAGSAGELFF.

At least ten counts were recorded for this clonotype. The chain combines TRBV7-9 with TRBJ2-7; a weak D match, TRBD2 (7 bases). The germline V and J ends were trimmed by 4 bases and 4 bases, with 17 bases remaining between them. Germline V CDR1 and CDR2: SEHNR, FQNEAQ (reference sequence). The CDR3 is 15 residues long. This chain's CDR3 is CASSSGEGDLYEQYF. CDR3 bases: TGTGCCAGCAGCTCCGGGGAGGGGGATTTATACGAGCAGTACTTC.

This clonotype has a handful of counts. Likely a read error: the CDR3 ends without its conserved phenylalanine or tryptophan. The chain is built from TRBV6-2 or TRBV6-3 and TRBJ2-1; TRBD1 agrees at 8 bases. This CDR3 is 16 amino acids long. Germline CDR1 MNHEY, CDR2 SVGEGT. The V gene end was trimmed by 2 bases and the J gene end by 4 bases; junction bases not matched to a gene: 7. The DNA of the CDR3 is TGTGCCAGCAGTTACCCCGCAGGGGGCGTATACAATGAGCAGTTCTCC. This gives the protein CASSYPAGGVYNEQFS.

V and J are TRBV6-1 and TRBJ1-6, with 10 bases fitting TRBD1. This CDR3 has 15 amino acids. The germline V gene has CDR1 MNHNS and CDR2 SASEGT. V lost 6 bases, J lost 9 bases, and 8 bases stayed unmatched. In nucleotides, the CDR3 is TGTGCCAGCAGCAGCGCCCGGGACAGGGGTTCACCCCTCCACTTT. This encodes CASSSARDRGSPLHF.

This clonotype was counted ten times or more. V and J are TRBV27 and TRBJ2-5; 13 bases fit TRBD2. Germline CDR1 and CDR2: MNHEY and SMNVEV (reference sequence). The CDR3 contains 16 residues. V was pared by 2 bases and J by 5 bases, with 5 bases of the junction left unmatched. Written as DNA, the CDR3 is TGTGCCAGCAGTTTAGGACTAGCGGGAGCCGACGAGACCCAGTACTTC. Translated, it gives CASSLGLAGADETQYF.

This clonotype appeared many times. The gene calls are TRBV7-2 and TRBJ1-1; D gene unclear. Trimming shortened V by 2 bases and J by 3 bases, and 7 bases separated the two germline ends. CDR3 length equals 13 residues. Germline-derived CDR1 and CDR2 are SGHTA and FQGNSA. Written as DNA, the CDR3 is TGTGCCAGCAGCTTACAGCGTGACACTGAAGCTTTCTTT. As protein: CASSLQRDTEAFF.

This clonotype showed up just a few times. A junction end diverges from the germline sequence, so it may reflect a read error. This chain connects TRBV5-1 to TRBJ1-1; D is unclear. There are 14 residues in the CDR3. From germline, CDR1 is SGHRS and CDR2 YFSETQ. The CDR3 loop is CASGFFWENTEAFF. The CDR3 DNA is TGCGCCAGCGGCTTTTTTTGGGAGAACACTGAAGCTTTCTTT.

This clonotype was seen ten or more times. This sequence joins TRBV20-1 and TRBJ2-5, with D possibly being TRBD1 (5 bases). V lost 3 bases to trimming and J lost 1 base, with 6 bases between them. Germline CDR1 is DFQATT and CDR2 is SNEGSKA (reference sequence). The CDR3 consists of 12 residues. This CDR3 is CSARQGQETQYF. The CDR3, as DNA: TGCAGTGCTAGGCAGGGCCAAGAGACCCAGTACTTC.